These 30 T cell receptor beta chains share one sample of origin, sequenced in a study of blood T cell repertoires in COVID-19. Assay: immunoSEQ multiplex PCR; the TCRdb copy retains only in-frame clones and omits some. This table holds 200,000 to 300,000 clones, around 90% found once. Material for sequencing was peripheral blood. The receptors stem from a woman aged 60 to 75 with COVID-19, enrolled during active disease.

The rearrangement joins TRBV19 to TRBJ2-7; 11 nucleotides match TRBD2. CDR1 is LNHDA and CDR2 is SQIVND in the germline V gene (reference sequence). The junction had 15 bases not matched to a gene; V was cut back by 6 bases and J by 2 bases. The CDR3 sequence is 18 residues long. This CDR3 is CASSIKSGPGLAAYEQYF. The CDR3, as DNA: TGTGCCAGTAGCATCAAAAGCGGACCGGGACTAGCGGCCTACGAGCAGTACTTC.

The chain links TRBV5-4 to TRBJ2-5; tentative D call: TRBD1 (5 bases). Trimming left V 3 bases short and J 3 bases short, with 15 bases between. The CDR3 extends over 15 amino acids. Germline CDR1 and CDR2: SGHNT and YYREEE (reference sequence). The CDR3 nucleotides read TGTGCCAGCAGCTCTCGGACACTTATCAAAGAGACCCAGTACTTC. Translated: CASSSRTLIKETQYF. The full variable domain, with the rest looked up from reference TRBV5-4 and TRBJ2-5, is ETGVTQSPTHLIKTRGQQVTLRCSSQSGHNTVSWYQQALGQGPQFIFQYYREEENGRGNFPPRFSGLQFPNYSSELNVNALELDDSALYLCASSSRTLIKETQYFGPGTRLLVL.

For the CDR3, the DNA is TGTGCCAGCGCCCCTTCCAGGTCAACTAATGAAAAACTGTTTTTT. Encoded protein: CASAPSRSTNEKLFF. The chain combines TRBV9 with TRBJ1-4; D is undetermined. Germline V gene sequence: CDR1 SGDLS, CDR2 YYNGEE. The CDR3 is 15 residues long. Trimming pared 7 bases from V and 0 bases from J, leaving 13 bases between.

The chain carries TRBV19 and TRBJ2-5, with a weak D call TRBD2 (6 bases). The germline V gene encodes CDR1 LNHDA and CDR2 SQIVND (reference sequence). The CDR3 loop spans 15 amino acids. Between the trimmed V and J ends, which lost 5 bases and 10 bases, there was a span of 23 bases. The CDR3 is CASSPAEAGSEDQYF. CDR3 bases: TGTGCCAGTAGTCCTGCTGAGGCGGGATCTGAGGACCAGTACTTC.

V gene TRBV12-3 or TRBV12-4 combines with J gene TRBJ1-5; possibly TRBD1 for D (5 bases). The CDR3 has 13 residues. V lost 2 bases, J lost 5 bases, and 7 bases lay in between. The CDR3 DNA follows: TGTGCCAGCAGTTTACGACAGTATCAGCCCCAGCATTTT. It translates to CASSLRQYQPQHF.

The gene calls are TRBV3-1 (or the pseudogene TRBV3-2) and TRBJ2-2, with D maybe TRBD1 (5 bases). Trimming removed 1 base from V and 9 bases from J, with 9 bases in between. The CDR3 runs 13 residues. Germline CDR1 is LGHDT and CDR2 is YNNKEL (reference sequence). The CDR3 DNA is TGTGCCAGCAGCCAAGTAGGGGCGAGGGAGCTGTTTTTT. Amino acid sequence: CASSQVGARELFF.

V usage is TRBV5-1 and J usage is TRBJ1-6; D perhaps matches TRBD1 (5 bases). With 0 bases removed from V and 7 bases from J, the gap between germline ends came to 14 bases. CDR3 length equals 16 residues. CDR1 is SGHRS, CDR2 YFSETQ, per germline. The DNA for the CDR3 is TGCGCCAGCAGCTTGGCCCTGGGTCAGGGAAATTCACCCCTCCACTTT. Translation: CASSLALGQGNSPLHF.

The gene calls are TRBV19 and TRBJ1-3; D not certain. Germline V gene data show CDR1 as LNHDA and CDR2 as SQIVND (reference sequence). The CDR3 contains 15 residues. V was trimmed by 2 bases and J by 1 base, leaving 9 bases between them. The CDR3 is CASSIRHGSGNTIYF. CDR3 coding DNA: TGTGCCAGTAGTATAAGGCACGGGTCTGGAAACACCATATATTTT.

This clone was counted a few times. The chain's CDR3 is CASSPDSFNQPQHF. The CDR3 region has the DNA TGTGCCAGCAGCCCGGACAGTTTCAATCAGCCCCAGCATTTT. The V gene is TRBV7-9, the J gene TRBJ1-5, with D possibly matching TRBD1 (6 bases). V was clipped by 5 bases and J by 3 bases, with 11 bases between them. CDR1 is SEHNR, CDR2 FQNEAQ, per germline (reference sequence). The CDR3 is 14 amino acids.

This clone appeared once. The rearrangement uses TRBV7-3 and TRBJ2-3; 7 bases match TRBD2. Germline values: CDR1 SGHTA, CDR2 FQGTGA. The CDR3 has 16 residues. J gave up 5 bases and V 2 bases, and 10 bases lay outside the gene matches. CDR3 sequence (DNA): TGTGCCAGCAGCTTAGTAGGGACTACGCCAATAGATACGCAGTATTTT. Its protein product is CASSLVGTTPIDTQYF.

The chain employs TRBV18 and TRBJ1-3; D gene ambiguous. The V end was cut by 2 bases, the J end by 0 bases, with 14 bases between. The CDR3 has 17 amino acids. Germline V gene sequence: CDR1 KGHSH, CDR2 LQKENI. CDR3 sequence: CASSPTPMVGSGNTIYF. For the CDR3, the DNA is TGTGCCAGCTCACCAACTCCCATGGTCGGCTCTGGAAACACCATATATTTT.

The V and J genes are TRBV15 and TRBJ2-2; the match to TRBD2 covers 12 bases. This CDR3 has 19 residues. The V gene end was trimmed by 4 bases and the J gene end by 0 bases; junction bases not matched to a gene: 9. Germline loops: CDR1 LNHNV, CDR2 YYDKDF (reference sequence). The chain's CDR3 is CATSINSWTSGANTGELFF. The CDR3 DNA reads as TGTGCCACCAGCATAAATTCCTGGACTAGCGGGGCGAACACCGGGGAGCTGTTTTTT.

This chain uses TRBV6-5 with TRBJ1-3, with D perhaps TRBD1 (5 bases). Trimming shortened V by 8 bases and J by 3 bases, and 8 bases separated the two germline ends. This CDR3 comprises 12 residues. CDR1 is MNHEY and CDR2 is SVGAGI in the germline V gene. The CDR3 loop is CASQGYGNTIYF. CDR3 nucleotide sequence: TGTGCCAGCCAGGGTTATGGAAACACCATATATTTT.

This clone came up once. This sequence joins TRBV23-1 and TRBJ2-2; TRBD1 aligns across 7 bases. TRBV23-1 belongs to the ORF category, with a function that is uncertain. J gave up 1 base and V 5 bases, and 13 bases lay outside the gene matches. CDR3 length equals 18 residues. CDR3 DNA sequence: TGCGCCAGCAGTTCCCGGGACAGCGGCCGAGAGAACACCGGGGAGCTGTTTTTT. This translates into CASSSRDSGRENTGELFF.

The chain combines TRBV18 with TRBJ2-5, with D uncertain. CDR1 and CDR2 from the germline V gene are KGHSH and LQKENI. Trimming removed 6 bases at V and 4 bases at J, with 12 bases between. The CDR3 sequence is 13 residues long. The CDR3 sequence: CASSAVGGETQYF. The CDR3 DNA sequence: TGTGCCAGCTCGGCGGTTGGCGGAGAGACCCAGTACTTC.

The genes are TRBV24-1 and TRBJ2-5; 9 bases fit TRBD1. CDR3 size: 12 residues. V lost 9 bases and J lost 4; bases outside the gene matches: 2. Germline V gene data show CDR1 as KGHDR and CDR2 as SFDVKD. The DNA of the CDR3 is TGTGCCACCGCGGACAGGGGAGAGACCCAGTACTTC. It translates to CATADRGETQYF.

In its sample, this clone was seen once. This chain connects TRBV6-2 or TRBV6-3 to TRBJ2-1, with D possibly matching TRBD2 (6 bases). The V gene lost 5 bases and the J gene lost 1 base, with 24 bases spanning the gap. CDR1 MNHEY and CDR2 SVGEGT come from the germline V gene. The CDR3 extends over 19 amino acids. CDR3 DNA: TGTGCCAGCAGTATAGATCCTCCTGGCGGGACGCTATCCTACAATGAGCAGTTCTTC. Residues: CASSIDPPGGTLSYNEQFF.

Details on this clone: Distinct nucleotide sequences in the sample also encode this CDR3. The rearrangement uses TRBV7-3 and TRBJ1-2; 7 positions agree with TRBD1. The length of the CDR3 is 13 residues. Losses at the gene ends were 5 bases for V and 3 bases for J; bases not matched to a gene: 3. From germline, CDR1 is SGHTA and CDR2 FQGTGA. Here the CDR3 DNA reads TGTGCCAGCAGCCCTGACAGGGACTATGGCTACACCTTC. This sequence encodes CASSPDRDYGYTF.

The genes are TRBV19 and TRBJ2-1; 8 bases match TRBD1. Germline CDR1 LNHDA, CDR2 SQIVND (reference sequence). The V gene end was trimmed by 6 bases and the J gene end by 1 base; junction bases not matched to a gene: 5. This CDR3 spans 15 amino acids. DNA of the CDR3: TGTGCCAGTAGCCTCGGACAGGGTTCCTACAATGAGCAGTTCTTC. This encodes CASSLGQGSYNEQFF. The full variable domain, completed using reference TRBV19 and TRBJ2-1, is DGGITQSPKYLFRKEGQNVTLSCEQNLNHDAMYWYRQDPGQGLRLIYYSQIVNDFQKGDIAEGYSVSREKKESFPLTVTSAQKNPTAFYLCASSLGQGSYNEQFFGPGTRLTVL.

This clone turned up a few times. The gene calls are TRBV21-1 and TRBJ1-6; whether TRBD1, the table's D call, matches the DNA was not checked. TRBV21-1 is termed a pseudogene. CDR3 length: 16 amino acids. CDR3 coding DNA: TGTGCCAGCAGCATGGGCCTGACAGGGGGCAGTTCACCCCTCCACTTT. It specifies CASSMGLTGGSSPLHF.

The rearrangement joins TRBV30 to TRBJ2-3; tentative D call: TRBD2 (5 bases). With 1 base removed from V and 4 bases from J, the gap between germline ends came to 6 bases. This CDR3 comprises 12 residues. The germline gives CDR1 GTSNPN, CDR2 SVGIG (reference sequence). In DNA, the CDR3 is TGTGCCTGGAGTGGGACTGCAGATACGCAGTATTTT. This translates into CAWSGTADTQYF.

The rearrangement uses TRBV28 and TRBJ2-2, with D perhaps matching TRBD2 (6 bases). The V gene lost 6 bases and the J gene lost 4 bases, with 12 bases spanning the gap. This CDR3 contains 14 residues. Germline V lookup: CDR1 MDHEN, CDR2 SYDVKM. CDR3 nucleotides: TGTGCCAGCAGAACAGGAGGGACCACCGGGGAGCTGTTTTTT. Encoded protein: CASRTGGTTGELFF.

This clone has a single count. The chain uses TRBV30 and TRBJ1-1; 8 nucleotides match TRBD1. Per the germline V gene, CDR1 is GTSNPN and CDR2 is SVGIG (reference sequence). After removal of 0 bases from V and 5 bases from J, the junction contained 8 bases not matched to a gene. This CDR3 has 15 amino acids. Here the CDR3 reads CAWSVQTGVGTEAFF. The DNA for the CDR3 is TGTGCCTGGAGTGTACAGACAGGGGTTGGGACTGAAGCTTTCTTT.

V and J are TRBV18 and TRBJ1-1; tentatively, D is TRBD1 (6 bases). The ends were cut back, 3 bases at V and 5 bases at J, with 13 bases in the middle. The germline V gene has CDR1 KGHSH and CDR2 LQKENI. This CDR3 comprises 14 residues. CDR3 residues: CASSPQQGQTEAFF. Here the CDR3 DNA reads TGTGCCAGCTCACCCCAACAGGGTCAAACTGAAGCTTTCTTT.

The chain joins TRBV7-2 to TRBJ2-4; no firm D call. In germline, CDR1 is SGHTA, CDR2 FQGNSA. The CDR3 loop spans 13 amino acids. The V gene lost 1 base and the J gene lost 7 bases, with 8 bases spanning the gap. As DNA, the CDR3 is TGTGCCAGCAGCTTAGGCAGAGGTAACATTCAGTACTTC. This gives the protein CASSLGRGNIQYF.

The chain links TRBV7-9 to TRBJ1-6; 10 nucleotides align to TRBD1. Unmatched junction bases numbered 9, after V lost 5 bases and J lost 8 bases. This CDR3 spans 16 amino acids. In germline, CDR1 is SEHNR, CDR2 FQNEAQ (reference sequence). The CDR3 reads CASSTLGTGDDSPLHF. In DNA, the CDR3 is TGTGCCAGCAGCACACTAGGGACAGGGGACGATTCACCCCTCCACTTT. Full variable domain (rest looked up from reference TRBV7-9 and TRBJ1-6): DTGVSQNPRHKITKRGQNVTFRCDPISEHNRLYWYRQTLGQGPEFLTYFQNEAQLEKSRLLSDRFSAERPKGSFSTLEIQRTEQGDSAMYLCASSTLGTGDDSPLHFGNGTRLTVT.

This rearrangement joins TRBV9 to TRBJ2-1; 7 bases line up with TRBD2. Germline V gene data show CDR1 as SGDLS and CDR2 as YYNGEE. The CDR3 is 16 residues long. The ends lost 0 bases at V and 4 bases at J; junction bases unmatched: 7. The CDR3 region is CASSVVSSGAYNEQFF. The DNA of the CDR3 is TGTGCCAGCAGCGTAGTATCCAGCGGGGCTTACAATGAGCAGTTCTTC.

This clone has a single count. The CDR3 region is CASSPYPPPPTDYEQYF. In DNA, the CDR3 is TGTGCCAGCTCCCCATACCCACCTCCGCCGACAGACTACGAGCAGTACTTC. The rearrangement uses TRBV18 and TRBJ2-7, with D maybe TRBD1 (5 bases). CDR1 is KGHSH, CDR2 LQKENI, per germline. V lost 6 bases, J lost 3 bases, and 24 bases lay in between. The CDR3 sequence is 17 residues long.

This clone was counted ten times or more. This chain uses TRBV28 with TRBJ1-2; a possible D gene is TRBD1 (6 bases). Germline values: CDR1 MDHEN, CDR2 SYDVKM. Trimming cost V 3 bases and J 8 bases, with 22 bases left between them. This CDR3 is built from 16 residues. CDR3 sequence: CASSFTRGDRRGGYTF. The DNA for the CDR3 is TGTGCCAGCAGTTTCACCAGAGGGGATCGTAGGGGGGGCTACACCTTC.

The V call is TRBV5-4, the J call TRBJ1-4, with D possibly being TRBD1 (5 bases). CDR1 is SGHNT and CDR2 is YYREEE in the germline V gene (reference sequence). V lost 0 bases, J lost 7 bases, and 13 bases lay in between. This CDR3 is 15 amino acids long. Written as DNA, the CDR3 is TGTGCCAGCAGCTTGGCCCGGGGGGAGGGTGAAAAACTGTTTTTT. This sequence encodes CASSLARGEGEKLFF.